The T cell receptor beta chain under discussion was sequenced for a study of Ad26.COV2.S vaccination and SARS-CoV-2 variants. Turning to the study itself: The study gave Ad26.COV2.S intramuscularly, once or twice 56 days apart.

Regarding treatment: around 19 received Ad26.COV2.S at low or high dose, single or two shots; about 5 received placebo; per-sample allocation not given. Sampling happened 63 days after the first vaccine or placebo injection. In the vaccine, an Ad26 vector expressed the SARS-CoV-2 spike of the Wuhan strain. The data were produced by immunoSEQ multiplex PCR, yet TCRdb's version contains in-frame clones alone and is incomplete. Among around 300,000 clones listed, approximately 87% were seen once. The V gene end was trimmed by 5 bases and the J gene end by 2 bases; junction bases not matched to a gene: 4. CDR1 is SGHVS, CDR2 FNYEAQ, per germline. The CDR3 runs to 14 residues.

The chain combines TRBV7-6 with TRBJ1-2; 8 nucleotides agree with TRBD1. The input for sequencing was peripheral blood, taken in a trial of Ad26.COV2.S vaccine versus placebo. The receptor was derived from a person between 18 and 65 years old who received the Ad26.COV2.S COVID-19 vaccine or a placebo. The CDR3 here is CASSTGDRNYGYTF. CDR3 nucleotides: TGTGCCAGCAGCACCGGGGACAGGAACTATGGCTACACCTTC.